The following is a T cell receptor (beta chain) sequence with its context. Its antigen is still unknown. The CDR3 measures 14 amino acids from cysteine to phenylalanine. No DNA is given. As encoded in the germline V gene (reference sequence), CDR1 is DFQATT while CDR2 is SNEGSKA. This specimen belongs to a study of monozygotic twins with inflammatory bowel disease (dated by TCRdb to between 2017 and 2020). The study in broad terms: A total of 28 monozygotic twin pairs were included in the full study, comprising nine German pairs (four IBD-concordant, five IBD-discordant) and 19 IBD-discordant Danish pairs. The search for disease-associated traits relied mainly on comparing, within discordant pairs, IBD patients with their genetically identical healthy co-twins. Each individual had, on average, about 151 000 unique TCRalpha sequences and 181 000 unique TCRbeta sequences available for analysis.

From each donor, a 2.5 ml peripheral blood sample was collected into PAXgene tubes and kept at -80 degrees C. Without any T cell sorting, total RNA was extracted from whole blood using the PAXgene blood miRNA kit on an automated QIAcube. Peripheral blood from monozygotic twin pairs, either concordant or discordant for inflammatory bowel disease, underwent deep TCRalpha and TCRbeta repertoire profiling that used unique molecular barcoding. Smoking habits were recorded for all twin pairs, and individuals were classified as current, former or never smokers. Receptor libraries were prepared by 5' RACE. Each TCR library was prepared from about 3,300 ng of total RNA. cDNA was synthesized with SMARTScribe reverse transcriptase in eight separate reactions per sample. During cDNA synthesis, template switching introduced unique molecular identifiers that contained a 6-nucleotide sample barcode. TCRalpha and TCRbeta cDNA was amplified in two nested PCRs of approximately 17 and 9 cycles, and bead purification was carried out after each PCR. Before amplification, the cDNA was treated with uracil DNA-glycosylase and purified using the QIAquick PCR purification kit. The second PCR added Illumina TruSeq-compatible adapters along with sample-specific barcodes. Library quality and concentration were assessed using TapeStation and Qubit, and about 5 ng of each library was pooled. Pooled libraries were sequenced on an Illumina HiSeq2500 single-index Rapid Run with 2 x 100 bp reads and custom sequencing primers. The study's processing was this. PCR and sequencing errors were corrected by UMI-based consensus assembly using MiGEC version 1.2.6. V(D)J alignment, clonotype assembly and CDR3 extraction were performed with MiXCR version 2.1.1. To normalise gene usage, clonotype sharing and MAIT/NKT TCR abundance, the analysis used the top 1000, 10 000 and 20 000 clonotypes per sample. Diversity was computed as the inverse Simpson index with the vegan R package after downsampling to 27 000 UMIs. Paired Mann-Whitney U tests on discordant twin pairs were used, with Benjamini-Hochberg multiple-testing correction. Each entry corresponds to one CDR3 protein sequence from reads that TCRdb reprocessed, and DNA is not given. V and J calls and clone size were set by TCRdb, not the authors. In this sample's table one finds fewer than 350,000 distinct CDR3 sequences. The top ten clonotypes cover roughly 2% of the sample.

Here is what the overall study found, with its caveats: Repertoire similarity did not differ between concordant and discordant twins, possibly due to limited statistical power. The results gave no support for a single strong signal or clonotype linked to IBD. Distinction between different T cell subtypes could not be achieved in the analysis. Compared with healthy twins, IBD patients had fewer clonotypes in common with other individuals, a difference most pronounced in patients showing signs of disease activity. Because patients received different immunosuppressive treatments, the repertoires may have picked up extra background noise and variability between individuals. TCRbeta repertoire diversity, by inverse Simpson index, was decreased in IBD patients compared with their healthy co-twins.

Sequenced sample: blood. The V and J segments used are TRBV20-1 and TRBJ1-5; TCRdb picks TRBD1, but there is no DNA to check that call. This TCR came from a human donor with ulcerative colitis or Crohn's disease, or a healthy co-twin of an affected twin (not recorded which). The CDR3 is CSASSQDRGYLQHF.